A single sample is the source of the 12 T cell receptor beta chains below, sequenced in a study of T cell responses to AZD1222 COVID-19 vaccine. Sequenced by immunoSEQ multiplex PCR; TCRdb stores in-frame clones only, minus some. The sample lists over 100,000 clones, 90% seen once, with around 1.6% in the top ten. Sample: peripheral blood, taken on day 0 of AZD1222 vaccination. The receptor source for this set is an adult in good health.

The chain uses TRBV4-3 and TRBJ1-3; no clear D gene. The V gene lost 0 bases and the J gene lost 1 base, with 7 bases spanning the gap. Germline V gives CDR1 LGHNA, CDR2 YSLEER. The CDR3 extends over 15 amino acids. The CDR3 reads CASSQDVGSGNTIYF. The CDR3 DNA is TGCGCCAGCAGCCAAGACGTGGGATCTGGAAACACCATATATTTT.

In nucleotides, the CDR3 is TGTGCCAGCAATACCGGGACAGGGATCGGAAACACCATATATTTT. Amino acid sequence: CASNTGTGIGNTIYF. The chain links TRBV9 to TRBJ1-3; 9 bases are a match to TRBD1. Unmatched junction bases numbered 8, after V lost 6 bases and J lost 4 bases. The V gene's germline CDR1 is SGDLS and CDR2 YYNGEE. The CDR3 sequence is 15 residues long.

The chain uses TRBV6-5 and TRBJ1-2; a weak D match, TRBD1 (6 bases). V was clipped by 0 bases and J by 3 bases, with 11 bases between them. Germline-derived CDR1 and CDR2 are MNHEY and SVGAGI. The CDR3 runs 15 residues. CDR3 loop: CASSYSWGADYGYTF. The CDR3 coding sequence is TGTGCCAGCAGTTACTCATGGGGGGCAGACTATGGCTACACCTTC.

The genes are TRBV5-6 and TRBJ2-7; D gene uncertain. This CDR3 has 11 residues. Between the trimmed V and J ends, which lost 0 bases and 7 bases, there was a span of 5 bases. In germline, CDR1 is SGHDT, CDR2 YYEEEE. The CDR3 region has the DNA TGTGCCAGCAGCTTGGCCAGGGAGCAGTACTTC. It yields the protein CASSLAREQYF.

V gene TRBV6-5 combines with J gene TRBJ1-2; possibly TRBD1 for D (5 bases). V was pared by 0 bases and J by 8 bases, with 19 bases between. The CDR3 is made up of 16 amino acids. Germline V gene lookup returns CDR1 MNHEY and CDR2 SVGAGI. CDR3 DNA sequence: TGTGCCAGCAGTTACTCGAGGGGTGGCCTAACTATAGGCTACACCTTC. Residues: CASSYSRGGLTIGYTF.

The CDR3 loop is CASIPPGTSNTEAFF. CDR3 DNA: TGTGCCAGCATCCCCCCAGGGACATCGAACACTGAAGCTTTCTTT. This chain connects TRBV25-1 to TRBJ1-1, with D possibly being TRBD1 (6 bases). The CDR3 contains 15 residues. Trimming took off 7 bases at V and 1 base at J, with 16 bases between the two ends. Germline-derived CDR1 and CDR2 are MGHDK and SYGVNS.

The chain combines TRBV28 with TRBJ2-2; 9 nucleotides agree with TRBD1. Germline V gene sequence: CDR1 MDHEN, CDR2 SYDVKM. The CDR3 spans 16 residues. The ends lost 5 bases at V and 5 bases at J; junction bases unmatched: 9. The CDR3 region is CASSTTGGRVTGELFF. CDR3 coding DNA: TGTGCCAGCAGTACGACAGGGGGACGAGTAACCGGGGAGCTGTTTTTT.

The chain recombines TRBV5-4 with TRBJ2-1; D unclear. The V gene lost 2 bases and the J gene lost 8 bases, with 14 bases spanning the gap. Germline lookup yields CDR1 SGHNT and CDR2 YYREEE (reference sequence). CDR3 length equals 14 residues. CDR3 loop: CASSLPRPVDEQFF. CDR3 nucleotide sequence: TGTGCCAGCAGCTTACCCCGACCGGTCGATGAGCAGTTCTTC.

The chain employs TRBV30 and TRBJ1-5; D might be TRBD1 (6 bases). Trimming left V 2 bases short and J 3 bases short, with 11 bases between. The CDR3 contains 14 residues. CDR1 is GTSNPN and CDR2 is SVGIG in the germline V gene (reference sequence). The CDR3 loop is CAWSWGHPNQPQHF. CDR3 DNA sequence: TGTGCCTGGAGTTGGGGACACCCCAATCAGCCCCAGCATTTT.

CDR3 DNA sequence: TGTGCCACCAGTGATCAACAGGGGAGGGAGTTCTTC. It encodes CATSDQQGREFF. J is TRBJ2-1 and V is TRBV24-1, with D tentatively TRBD1 or TRBD2 (7 bases each). The CDR3 runs 12 residues. Deletions cut 3 bases from V and 14 bases from J, with 13 bases between. Germline values: CDR1 KGHDR, CDR2 SFDVKD.

This clone has only one observation. This chain links TRBV28 with TRBJ1-5, with 7 positions matching TRBD1. The CDR3 totals 17 residues. Germline V gives CDR1 MDHEN, CDR2 SYDVKM. V shed 0 bases, J shed 2 bases, and the junction held 7 bases outside the gene matches. CDR3 in amino acids: CASSLWTGLGRNQPQHF. Here the CDR3 DNA reads TGTGCCAGCAGTTTATGGACAGGGTTAGGGCGCAATCAGCCCCAGCATTTT.

This clone was picked up a small number of times. V usage is TRBV7-2 and J usage is TRBJ1-4; tentative D call: TRBD1 (5 bases). This CDR3 is 14 amino acids long. V was shortened by 6 bases and J by 3 bases, with 11 bases between the two germline ends. Germline CDR1 reads SGHTA; CDR2 reads FQGNSA. The CDR3 spells CASSPGDPNEKLFF. In DNA form, the CDR3 reads TGTGCCAGCAGTCCCGGGGACCCTAATGAAAAACTGTTTTTT.